The sequence of this TCR beta chain was determined in a study of blood T cell repertoires in COVID-19. The overall study: The samples span acute and convalescent COVID-19 from the United States, Italy and Spain. PBMCs, B-cell-depleted T cells, or T cells were the source of the cDNA or gDNA that made up the material.

Original handling: Nucleated cell number was recorded as an estimate derived from reference gene primer amplification. Assay used: immunoSEQ multiplex PCR; TCRdb lists only in-frame clones, some missing. V and J calls and clone size are as listed in that table; D and trimming were resolved from the DNA. The table records a few hundred thousand clones, around nine tenths of them present only once. Trimming cost V 1 base and J 8 bases, with 11 bases left between them. Germline V gene sequence: CDR1 SGHVS, CDR2 FQNEAQ. This CDR3 has 13 amino acids. J is TRBJ1-2 and V is TRBV7-8, with D hard to call. The receptor was isolated from a man between 60 and 75 years old with acute or convalescent COVID-19. What was sequenced was peripheral blood. Here the CDR3 reads CASSLVGVSGYTF. DNA for the CDR3: TGTGCCAGCAGCTTAGTCGGGGTGTCCGGCTACACCTTC.